Each of the 5 T cell receptor beta chains below was sequenced from the same sample in a study of cytomegalovirus exposure and HLA in healthy donors. PCR employed 60 Vbeta and 13 Jbeta primers. Using immunoSEQ multiplex PCR, the repertoire was profiled, and TCRdb retains in-frame clones only, with some absent. The table records about 100,000 clones, around four fifths of them present only once. Sequencing was carried out using PBMCs. These receptors were obtained from a woman aged 55-69 years in good health and CMV-seronegative.

The V and J genes are TRBV29-1 and TRBJ2-2; TRBD2 might be the D (5 bases). There are 12 residues in the CDR3. The V gene lost 7 bases and the J gene lost 8 bases, with 14 bases spanning the gap. Germline CDR1 is SQVTM and CDR2 is ANQGSEA. CDR3 coding DNA: TGCAGCGCTAGGACTTCGAGGGGGGAGCTGTTTTTT. Translating it yields CSARTSRGELFF.

This sequence joins TRBV29-1 and TRBJ2-5, with TRBD1 as a possible D gene (6 bases). V was cut by 5 bases and J by 4 bases, with 14 bases left in between. Germline V gene lookup returns CDR1 SQVTM and CDR2 ANQGSEA. The CDR3 is made up of 13 amino acids. The CDR3 here is CSVSEGVGETQYF. The CDR3 DNA reads as TGCAGCGTTTCTGAGGGGGTGGGAGAGACCCAGTACTTC.

This rearrangement joins TRBV11-3 to TRBJ2-1; D perhaps matches TRBD2 (5 bases). The CDR3 runs to 11 residues. The germline gives CDR1 SGHNT, CDR2 YENEEA. Trimming took off 5 bases at V and 7 bases at J, with 6 bases between the two ends. The chain's CDR3 is CASSEGNEQFF. The CDR3 DNA reads TGTGCCAGCAGCGAGGGAAATGAGCAGTTCTTC.

The chain uses TRBV7-8 and TRBJ2-4, with a possible D match to TRBD2 (5 bases). The CDR3 covers 17 residues. Germline V CDR1 and CDR2: SGHVS, FQNEAQ. V was cut by 3 bases and J by 1 base, with 16 bases left in between. The CDR3 region is CASSLGDTLGAKNIQYF. The CDR3 DNA is TGTGCCAGCAGCTTGGGAGATACACTGGGGGCCAAAAACATTCAGTACTTC. Full variable domain (outside the CDR3, taken from reference TRBV7-8 and TRBJ2-4): GAGVSQSPRYKVAKRGQDVALRCDPISGHVSLFWYQQALGQGPEFLTYFQNEAQLDKSGLPSDRFFAERPEGSVSTLKIQRTQQEDSAVYLCASSLGDTLGAKNIQYFGAGTRLSVL.

V and J are TRBV15 and TRBJ1-1; D ambiguous. Germline assignment: CDR1 LNHNV and CDR2 YYDKDF (reference sequence). V was shortened by 1 base and J by 1 base, with 19 bases between the two germline ends. The CDR3 covers 18 residues. The CDR3 here is CATSRAITEGRGNTEAFF. In DNA, the CDR3 is TGTGCCACCAGCAGAGCCATAACCGAAGGGCGGGGGAACACTGAAGCTTTCTTT.